The clone carrying this TCR beta chain showed up just a few times. Its target is unknown. In TCRdb, the 5' RACE reads were re-called with MiXCR into one record per CDR3 protein. The sample records 150,000 or so distinct CDR3 sequences, roughly 18% being singletons. The source of the sample is a study of CD8 T cells in ankylosing spondylitis. Study-level points and caveats: As for the disease-linked clones, they showed a CD8+ phenotype and occurred at relatively low frequencies in peripheral blood.

The receptor was isolated from a male donor with ankylosing spondylitis or in good health (not recorded which). Sequences were obtained from blood, either unsorted or a sorted T cell fraction (not recorded which).

In DNA form, the CDR3 reads TGTGCCAGCACAGTAACACCGGGTCAGCTGTTTTTT. This encodes CASTVTPGQLFF. The chain recombines TRBV6-2 or TRBV6-3 with TRBJ2-2; D is unresolved. The V and J ends lost 7 bases and 12 bases respectively, with 15 bases between them. This CDR3 has 12 amino acids. From germline, CDR1 is MNHEY and CDR2 SVGEGT.